A selection of T cell receptor beta chains follows, all from one sample in a study of T cell responses to AZD1222 COVID-19 vaccine. TCRdb's table, derived via immunoSEQ multiplex PCR, lists solely in-frame clones and lacks some. The sample includes approximately 130,000 clones, roughly 90% seen only once; the top ten take roughly 5.2%. The source material was peripheral blood, sampled 28 days after the second AZD1222 dose. The source is an adult who received the AZD1222 COVID-19 vaccine. Each CDR3 is given with its conserved first and last residue. A D gene is named only where the DNA matches it firmly. Clone size, where shown, is once, few, many, or a class for clones that have expanded.

size,D,J,length,V,CDR3,DNA
-,-,TRBJ1-4,14,TRBV4-1,CASSQGSGNEKLFF,TGCGCCAGCAGCCAAGGCAGCGGAAATGAAAAACTGTTTTTT
-,-,TRBJ1-6,16,TRBV10-3,CAISEADWEGNSPLHF,TGTGCCATCAGTGAGGCTGACTGGGAGGGTAATTCACCCCTCCACTTT
-,TRBD2,TRBJ2-1,15,TRBV27,CASRRAGENYNEQFF,TGTGCCAGCAGACGAGCGGGAGAGAACTACAATGAGCAGTTCTTC
-,-,TRBJ1-5,13,TRBV7-2,CASSLYEVTPQHF,TGTGCCAGCAGCTTATATGAAGTTACGCCCCAGCATTTT
-,-,TRBJ1-4,17,TRBV5-6,CASSLRGSGTTNEKLFF,TGTGCCAGCAGCTTACGAGGTTCAGGGACAACTAATGAAAAACTGTTTTTT
-,TRBD1,TRBJ2-7,16,TRBV28,CASSPLGRTGADEQYF,TGTGCCAGCAGTCCACTCGGGCGGACAGGGGCAGACGAGCAGTACTTC
-,-,TRBJ1-2,14,TRBV4-1,CASSHDDSLYGYTF,TGCGCCAGCAGCCATGACGACAGCCTCTATGGCTACACCTTC
few,TRBD1,TRBJ2-1,13,TRBV5-5,CASSLIQGYEQFF,TGTGCCAGCAGCTTGATACAGGGGTATGAGCAGTTCTTC
once,TRBD1,TRBJ2-7,15,TRBV5-1,CASSLGDRVFYEQYF,TGCGCCAGCAGCTTAGGGGACAGGGTGTTCTACGAGCAGTACTTC
-,-,TRBJ1-3,15,TRBV3-1/TRBV3-2,CASSQDLSSGNTIYF,TGTGCCAGCAGCCAAGATCTCAGCTCTGGAAACACCATATATTTT
-,-,TRBJ1-3,15,TRBV3-1/TRBV3-2,CASSQENSRWNTIYF,TGTGCCAGCAGCCAGGAGAACAGCCGGTGGAACACCATATATTTT
-,-,TRBJ1-3,15,TRBV9,CASSGDGSSGNTIYF,TGTGCCAGCAGCGGGGACGGGAGCTCTGGAAACACCATATATTTT
-,-,TRBJ1-3,15,TRBV5-5,CASRSSGSSGNTIYF,TGTGCCAGCAGGTCCTCGGGGAGCTCTGGAAACACCATATATTTT
-,TRBD1,TRBJ1-2,16,TRBV7-9,CASSPHGSGTGDGYTF,TGTGCCAGCAGCCCACACGGGTCCGGGACAGGGGATGGCTACACCTTC
-,TRBD2,TRBJ2-5,16,TRBV7-8,CASSLVASGAGETQYF,TGTGCCAGCAGCTTAGTGGCTAGCGGGGCTGGGGAGACCCAGTACTTC
-,-,TRBJ2-7,13,TRBV12-3/TRBV12-4,CASGGQGPYEQYF,TGTGCCAGCGGAGGTCAGGGCCCCTACGAGCAGTACTTC
-,-,TRBJ1-5,13,TRBV2,CASSGGSNQPQHF,TGTGCCAGCAGTGGTGGAAGCAATCAGCCCCAGCATTTT
-,-,TRBJ2-3,14,TRBV6-4,CASSDGGPGDTQYF,TGTGCCAGCAGTGACGGGGGGCCTGGGGATACGCAGTATTTT
-,TRBD1,TRBJ1-4,16,TRBV7-2,CASSGGFGTVVEKLFF,TGTGCCAGCAGCGGGGGTTTCGGGACAGTGGTTGAAAAACTGTTTTTT
-,-,TRBJ1-2,12,TRBV24-1,CATSDLLDGYTF,TGTGCCACCAGTGATTTGCTCGATGGCTACACCTTC
-,TRBD1,TRBJ2-3,15,TRBV5-4,CASSDGQGSTDTQYF,TGTGCCAGCAGCGATGGACAGGGGAGCACAGATACGCAGTATTTT
few,TRBD2,TRBJ2-3,16,TRBV10-1,CASSGLAGDLTDTQYF,TGCGCCAGCAGTGGACTAGCGGGAGACCTCACAGATACGCAGTATTTT
-,-,TRBJ1-3,13,TRBV29-1,CSVTGGSGNTIYF,TGCAGCGTTACCGGGGGGTCCGGAAACACCATATATTTT
-,TRBD2,TRBJ2-5,13,TRBV3-1/TRBV3-2,CASSQGLAETQYF,TGTGCCAGCAGCCAAGGACTAGCAGAGACCCAGTACTTC
-,TRBD1,TRBJ1-5,15,TRBV19,CASKPWEQGMQPQHF,TGTGCCAGTAAACCTTGGGAACAGGGGATGCAGCCCCAGCATTTT
-,TRBD1,TRBJ1-2,13,TRBV2,CASSAQGNYGYTF,TGTGCCAGCAGTGCACAGGGGAACTATGGCTACACCTTC
-,-,TRBJ2-2,14,TRBV5-1,CASSFTGTSGELFF,TGCGCCAGCAGCTTCACAGGGACTTCCGGGGAGCTGTTTTTT
-,-,TRBJ1-1,15,TRBV12-5,CASGLVPLLVVEAFF,TGTGCTAGTGGTTTGGTACCACTTTTGGTGGTTGAAGCTTTCTTT
-,-,TRBJ2-1,15,TRBV9,CASSATRSSYNEQFF,TGTGCCAGCAGCGCTACGAGGAGCTCCTACAATGAGCAGTTCTTC
-,TRBD2,TRBJ2-6,17,TRBV6-2/TRBV6-3,CASSLGTSIAGANVLTF,TGTGCCAGCAGCCTCGGGACTAGCATCGCTGGGGCCAACGTCCTGACTTTC
-,-,TRBJ1-5,14,TRBV30,CAWSVGGSNQPQHF,TGTGCCTGGAGTGTGGGTGGGAGCAATCAGCCCCAGCATTTT